Following are 11 T cell receptor beta chains from one sample sequenced in a study of identical twins. TCRdb called the 5' RACE reads again in MiXCR, with one record for every CDR3 protein. Of about 530,000 distinct CDR3 sequences listed, about 20% are singletons. This sample was shared with a second study, whose subject was yellow fever vaccine responses in identical twins.

The sample consisted of CD4+ T cells sorted from blood. The receptor source for this set is a woman under 30 in good health.

The chain carries TRBV19 and TRBJ2-2; the D is unclear. The ends were cut back, 4 bases at V and 5 bases at J, with 8 bases in the middle. Germline V gene data show CDR1 as LNHDA and CDR2 as SQIVND (reference sequence). The CDR3 contains 13 residues. In DNA form, the CDR3 reads TGTGCCAGTAGTAAATTAGCAACCGGGGAGCTGTTTTTT. This translates into CASSKLATGELFF.

The chain couples TRBV3-1 to TRBJ2-7; 10 nucleotides align to TRBD1. After removal of 2 bases from V and 2 bases from J, the junction contained 3 bases not matched to a gene. The germline V gene has CDR1 LGHDT and CDR2 YNNKEL (reference sequence). The CDR3 is 15 amino acids. The CDR3 DNA follows: TGTGCCAGCAGCCAATCCGGGACAGGGGCCTACGAGCAGTACTTC. It translates to CASSQSGTGAYEQYF.

This clonotype was seen once. The chain combines TRBV24-1 with TRBJ2-1; 7 bases agree with TRBD2. Germline CDR1 reads KGHDR; CDR2 reads SFDVKD. Trimming took 4 bases from V and 8 from J; bases not matched to a gene: 10. The CDR3 contains 15 residues. The CDR3 protein is CATSEVGAGNDEQFF. In nucleotides, the CDR3 is TGTGCCACCAGTGAGGTGGGAGCGGGAAACGATGAGCAGTTCTTC.

This rearrangement joins TRBV4-1 to TRBJ1-3; no definite D call. V lost 0 bases and J lost 0, with 12 bases in between. CDR1 is MGHRA, CDR2 YSYEKL, per germline. The CDR3 consists of 17 residues. In DNA, the CDR3 is TGCGCCAGCAGCCAAGATCTTTATACCAACTCTGGAAACACCATATATTTT. Amino acid sequence: CASSQDLYTNSGNTIYF.

This clonotype was seen a few times. The rearrangement links TRBV12-3 or TRBV12-4 to TRBJ2-7; no definite D call. The germline V and J ends were trimmed by 3 bases and 4 bases, with 10 bases remaining between them. The CDR3 totals 13 residues. This chain's CDR3 is CASSFSPTYEQYF. CDR3 bases: TGTGCCAGCAGTTTTTCCCCGACTTACGAGCAGTACTTC.

The rearrangement joins TRBV20-1 to TRBJ2-5, with a tentative D call TRBD1 (6 bases). This CDR3 has 14 residues. With 4 bases removed from V and 5 bases from J, the gap between germline ends came to 17 bases. Germline loops: CDR1 DFQATT, CDR2 SNEGSKA (reference sequence). CDR3 DNA sequence: TGCAGTGCTATTTTTGTTCAGGGGCGGGAGACCCAGTACTTC. Protein: CSAIFVQGRETQYF.

This chain uses TRBV12-3 or TRBV12-4 with TRBJ2-6; 7 bases line up with TRBD1. The J segment lost 4 bases and the V segment lost 3 bases, leaving 6 bases of the junction unmatched. This CDR3 contains 16 residues. The CDR3 reads CASSFPRGNGANVLTF. The CDR3 DNA reads as TGTGCCAGCAGTTTCCCCAGGGGGAACGGGGCCAACGTCCTGACTTTC.

J is TRBJ2-5 and V is TRBV10-3; D is unresolved. Germline CDR1 ENHRY, CDR2 SYGVKD. The length of the CDR3 is 17 residues. The V end was cut by 2 bases, the J end by 3 bases, with 19 bases between. The CDR3 coding sequence is TGTGCCATCAGTGAGAACGTCAAACCAGGATGGGAAGAGACCCAGTACTTC. This codes for CAISENVKPGWEETQYF.

There are a few counts of this clonotype. The V gene is TRBV20-1, the J gene TRBJ1-6; D remains unclear. The CDR3 spans 14 residues. Germline CDR1 reads DFQATT; CDR2 reads SNEGSKA (reference sequence). Trimming took off 6 bases at V and 5 bases at J, with 14 bases between the two ends. The CDR3 DNA reads as TGCAGTGCAAGCCGGGCCACGAATAATTCACCCCTCCACTTT. This sequence encodes CSASRATNNSPLHF.

Only a few counts were recorded for this clonotype. The chain is built from TRBV3-1 and TRBJ1-3; unclear D gene. Trimming took 0 bases from V and 0 from J, leaving 15 bases between them. This CDR3 is 18 amino acids long. Germline loops: CDR1 LGHDT, CDR2 YNNKEL (reference sequence). This CDR3 reads CASSQDPQQRFSGNTIYF. The CDR3 region has the DNA TGTGCCAGCAGCCAAGATCCCCAGCAACGATTCTCTGGAAACACCATATATTTT.

CDR3 sequence (DNA): TGCAGCGTTGGGGGGGATTACAATCAGCCCCAGCATTTT. Translation: CSVGGDYNQPQHF. V usage is TRBV29-1 and J usage is TRBJ1-5; D possibly corresponds to TRBD1 (5 bases). This CDR3 has 13 amino acids. The germline gives CDR1 SQVTM, CDR2 ANQGSEA. The V end was cut by 4 bases, the J end by 3 bases, with 10 bases between.